The source of this T cell receptor (beta chain) is a study of graft-versus-host responses after intestinal transplantation. Study results and caveats: Detected in recipient marrow were GvH clones, some of which were first observed in ileum or blood.

TCRdb keeps only in-frame clones here, not all; method: immunoSEQ multiplex PCR. The data contain about 45,000 clones, roughly 91% of them seen just once; the ten biggest clones take up around 4.3%. As concerns this clone: Its antigen is currently unknown.

Germline V lookup: CDR1 SGHKS, CDR2 YYEKEE (reference sequence). V was shortened by 4 bases and J by 0 bases, with 13 bases between the two germline ends. This CDR3 comprises 15 residues. Sequenced here: PBMCs, sampled 524 days after transplant. This receptor was obtained from a human patient who received an intestinal transplant, so some T cells may come from the graft donor. The chain carries TRBV5-5 and TRBJ2-5; D gene uncertain. As DNA, the CDR3 is TGTGCCAGCAGCCTATGGCGTGGTTACCAAGAGACCCAGTACTTC. Translating it yields CASSLWRGYQETQYF.